This TCR beta chain is from a study of graft-versus-host responses after intestinal transplantation. Study information: The transplants performed in recipients were multivisceral, liver-intestinal, or isolated intestinal. Recipients across the board were started on anti-thymocyte globulin induction, then kept on tacrolimus and steroids for around three years. Study outcomes and limitations: Peak circulating GvH clone levels were associated with early post-transplant HvG declines. Clonal ratios of graft-versus-host to host-versus-graft in allografts were high for patients exhibiting graft-donor T cell macrochimerism.

Germline loops: CDR1 SNHLY, CDR2 FYNNEI. V lost 7 bases to trimming and J lost 0 bases, with 10 bases between them. The CDR3 consists of 14 residues. Comments on this clone: Antigen specificity is unknown.

The repertoire was sequenced with immunoSEQ multiplex PCR; TCRdb's copy has only in-frame clones and lacks some. The sample lists roughly 99,000 clones, 87% occurring once. The TCR comes from a human donor who was the organ donor for an intestinal transplant. V is TRBV2 and J is TRBJ2-1; weak D call: TRBD1 (5 bases). This specimen consisted of unstimulated CD4+ T cells sorted from spleen or lymph node cells, obtained before transplant. The DNA of the CDR3 is TGTGCCAGCATCAGGGAACACTCCTACAATGAGCAGTTCTTC. Encoded protein: CASIREHSYNEQFF. The full variable domain, completed using reference TRBV2 and TRBJ2-1, is EPEVTQTPSHQVTQMGQEVILRCVPISNHLYFYWYRQILGQKVEFLVSFYNNEISEKSEIFDDQFSVERPDGSNFTLKIRSTKLEDSAMYFCASIREHSYNEQFFGPGTRLTVL.